The 4 T cell receptor beta chains in this list originate from one sample, sequenced in a study of tumor-infiltrating lymphocytes in localized non-small cell lung cancer. Using immunoSEQ multiplex PCR, the repertoire was profiled, and TCRdb retains in-frame clones only, with some absent. The repertoire holds some 15,000 clones, with roughly 82% as singletons. Sequenced input: lung tumor tissue. The origin of the receptors is a human donor with non-small cell lung cancer.

The chain couples TRBV7-2 to TRBJ2-5; 8 nucleotides align to TRBD1. This CDR3 region has 16 residues. Germline-derived CDR1 and CDR2 are SGHTA and FQGNSA. J was trimmed by 11 bases and V by 1 base; bases with no gene match: 15. DNA of the CDR3: TGTGCCAGCAGCTTAGTTCCAGGGGGCACCTTAGTGAGGCAGTACTTC. The encoded protein is CASSLVPGGTLVRQYF.

This rearrangement joins TRBV2 to TRBJ2-7, with TRBD1 identical over 7 bases. Germline CDR1 is SNHLY and CDR2 is FYNNEI. The CDR3 length is 14 residues. V shed 5 bases, J shed 4 bases, and the junction held 8 bases outside the gene matches. CDR3 nucleotide sequence: TGTGCCAGCAGTTCCGAGACAGGGTCGTACGAGCAGTACTTC. It specifies CASSSETGSYEQYF.

The chain joins TRBV6-5 to TRBJ2-3; no firm D call. CDR3 size: 14 residues. CDR1 MNHEY and CDR2 SVGAGI come from the germline V gene. V was pared by 4 bases and J by 4 bases, with 12 bases between. CDR3 sequence: CASSSLLGPDTQYF. The CDR3 region has the DNA TGTGCCAGCAGTTCCCTTTTGGGTCCAGATACGCAGTATTTT.

J is TRBJ1-2 and V is TRBV19, with D maybe TRBD1 (6 bases). CDR1 and CDR2 from the germline V gene are LNHDA and SQIVND (reference sequence). This CDR3 spans 16 amino acids. V was pared by 3 bases and J by 1 base, with 15 bases between. CDR3 protein: CASSIRGQLNNYGYTF. The CDR3 bases are TGTGCCAGTAGTATTCGTGGACAGTTAAATAACTATGGCTACACCTTC.